This TCR beta chain derives from a study of tumor-infiltrating lymphocytes in primary liver carcinoma. Looking at the study overall: Patients were both men and women, whose ages ran from 30 to 69 years.

Details on this clonotype: This CDR3 is missing its conserved last phenylalanine or tryptophan, likely due to a read error.

Per the germline V gene, CDR1 is MNHNY and CDR2 is SVGAGI (reference sequence). The CDR3 loop spans 14 amino acids. Researchers generated TCR beta cDNA from 500 ng of total RNA, relying on a constant-region primer. Generation of the TCR beta libraries relied on three nested multiplex PCR rounds using slightly modified ARM-PCR. TRBV1-TRBV30 forward primers paired with a C-beta reverse primer drove the first two PCR rounds, 10 cycles each. TCRdb recomputed calls from the multiplex PCR reads with MiXCR, one row per CDR3 protein. The sample lists tens of thousands of distinct CDR3 sequences, approximately 82% occurring once. Without any cell sorting, roughly 20-33 mg of bulk tissue yielded co-extracted RNA and DNA.

The sequencing input was tumor-adjacent normal liver tissue. The chain has TRBV6-6 and TRBJ2-7, with 7 bases that match TRBD1. This receptor was identified in a man aged 35-49 years with primary liver carcinoma and hepatitis B virus infection. CDR3 sequence: CVSSTTGSMGEQYL. CDR3 DNA sequence: TGTGTCAGCAGTACGACAGGGTCGATGGGGGAGCAGTACCTC.